Detailed here is one TCR beta chain. The data were obtained in a study of blood T cell repertoires in COVID-19. Overall study: Sources were T cells, B-cell-depleted T cells, or PBMCs; the material itself was cDNA or gDNA.

The CDR3 has 16 residues. Deletions cut 0 bases from V and 4 bases from J, with 13 bases between. CDR1 is LGHNA, CDR2 YNFKEQ, per germline. Original analysis: Researchers report that nucleated cell counts were estimated from reference gene primer amplification. Profiling relied on immunoSEQ multiplex PCR, and the TCRdb table lists in-frame clones only, not all of them. V and J calls and clone size follow that table, whereas D and trimming were derived from the DNA. Among 200,000 to 250,000 clones listed, 90% to 95% were seen once. V usage is TRBV4-2 and J usage is TRBJ2-1, with a weak D call TRBD2 (5 bases). The receptor comes from a man aged 25 to 40 with acute or convalescent COVID-19. Sequenced: peripheral blood. The CDR3 protein is CASSQDYTSGYNEQFF. The CDR3 region has the DNA TGTGCCAGCAGCCAAGATTATACCAGCGGATACAATGAGCAGTTCTTC.